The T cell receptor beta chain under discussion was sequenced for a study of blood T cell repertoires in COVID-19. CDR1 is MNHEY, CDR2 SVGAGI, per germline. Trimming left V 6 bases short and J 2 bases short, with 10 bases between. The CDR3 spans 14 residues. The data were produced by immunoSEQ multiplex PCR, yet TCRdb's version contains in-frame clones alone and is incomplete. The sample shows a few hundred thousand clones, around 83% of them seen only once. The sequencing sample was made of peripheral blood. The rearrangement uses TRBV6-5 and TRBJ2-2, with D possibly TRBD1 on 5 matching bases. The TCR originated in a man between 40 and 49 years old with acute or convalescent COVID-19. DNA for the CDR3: TGTGCCAGCAGGAAACAGGCTAACACCGGGGAGCTGTTTTTT. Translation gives CASRKQANTGELFF.